This paragraph reports one TCR beta chain. What it binds is unknown. The source of the sample is a study of OX40 agonist ivuxolimab in advanced cancers. Across the whole study: Participants could have had prior anti-PD-1, anti-PD-L1 or anti-CTLA-4 therapy, and about 40% had some. Study-level points and caveats: Expanded clones tended on average to be more numerous among CD8+ T cells than CD4+. At 0.1 to 3.0 mg/kg, CD4+ and CD8+ blood T cells expanded clonally by week 6.

Trimming removed 0 bases from V and 7 bases from J; junction bases left unmatched: 7. Germline loops: CDR1 SGHNT, CDR2 YENEEA. CDR3 length equals 16 residues. The data were produced by immunoSEQ multiplex PCR, yet TCRdb's version contains in-frame clones alone and is incomplete. Here the sample spans about 46,000 clones, more than 85% being singletons. The sequences come from CD4+ or CD8+ T cells sorted from blood, collected in a trial of the OX40 agonist ivuxolimab. The gene calls are TRBV11-3 and TRBJ2-1, with 9 positions matching TRBD1. The TCR sequence derives from an adult with an advanced solid tumor such as melanoma, head and neck, liver or kidney cancer. The chain's CDR3 is CASSLEPGQGGNEQFF. The CDR3 nucleotides read TGTGCCAGCAGCTTAGAACCGGGACAGGGAGGGAATGAGCAGTTCTTC.